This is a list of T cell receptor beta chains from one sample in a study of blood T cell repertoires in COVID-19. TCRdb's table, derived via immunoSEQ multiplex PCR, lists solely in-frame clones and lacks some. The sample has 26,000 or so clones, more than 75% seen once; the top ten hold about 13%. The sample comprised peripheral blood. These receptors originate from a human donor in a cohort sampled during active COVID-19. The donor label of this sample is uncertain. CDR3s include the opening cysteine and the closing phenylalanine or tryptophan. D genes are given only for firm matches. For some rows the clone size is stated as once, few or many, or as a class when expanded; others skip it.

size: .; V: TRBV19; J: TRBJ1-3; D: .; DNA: TGTGCCAGTAGTACCCTCGGGGGGGCCTCTGGAAACACCATATATTTT; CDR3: CASSTLGGASGNTIYF
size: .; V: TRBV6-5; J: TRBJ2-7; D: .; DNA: TGTGCCAGCAGTTACAGCCGAGGGATGGAGCAGTACTTC; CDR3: CASSYSRGMEQYF
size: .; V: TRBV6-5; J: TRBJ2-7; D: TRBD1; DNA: TGTGCCAGCACCGATTCGGGACAGGGAATCTACGAGCAGTACTTC; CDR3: CASTDSGQGIYEQYF
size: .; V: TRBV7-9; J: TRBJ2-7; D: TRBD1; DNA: TGTGCCAGCAGCCTCACCCTGACAGGGAATACGCGGCACGAGCAGTACTTC; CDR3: CASSLTLTGNTRHEQYF
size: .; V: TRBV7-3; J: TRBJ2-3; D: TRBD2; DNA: TGTGCCAGCAGCCCCGGGGGGAGCACAGATACGCAGTATTTT; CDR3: CASSPGGSTDTQYF
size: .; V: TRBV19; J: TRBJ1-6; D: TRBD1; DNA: TGTGCCAGTAGTCCCCGACAGGGGCGCTATAATTCACCCCTCCACTTT; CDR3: CASSPRQGRYNSPLHF
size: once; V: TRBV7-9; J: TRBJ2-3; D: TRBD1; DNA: TGTGCCAGCAGCTTCGTCCCGGGACAGGGCACAGATACGCAGTATTTT; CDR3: CASSFVPGQGTDTQYF
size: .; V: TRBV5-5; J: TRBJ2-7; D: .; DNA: TGTGCCAGCACCACGGGACTCCCTTCAACCTTTCCCTACGAGCAGTACTTC; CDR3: CASTTGLPSTFPYEQYF
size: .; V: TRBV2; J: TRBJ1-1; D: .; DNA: TGTGCCAGCAAAGGACTGTCGAGGGATCCTGAAGCTTTCTTT; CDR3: CASKGLSRDPEAFF
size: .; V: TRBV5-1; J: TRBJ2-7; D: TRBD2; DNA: TGCGCCAGCAGCAACGGACTAGCGGGCCCCTACGAGCAGTACTTC; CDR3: CASSNGLAGPYEQYF
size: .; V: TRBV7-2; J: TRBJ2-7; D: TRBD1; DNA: TGTGCCAGCAGCCATCGGGGACAGTCGACCTACGAGCAGTACTTC; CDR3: CASSHRGQSTYEQYF